What follows is one T cell receptor beta chain and its context. The sample belongs to a study of blood T cell repertoires in COVID-19. Study as a whole: Donors in the United States, Italy and Spain gave samples during acute or convalescent COVID-19. PBMCs, B-cell-depleted T cells, or T cells provided the cDNA or gDNA that made up the material.

Original processing methods: Nucleated cell counts were estimated from reference gene primer amplification. Here immunoSEQ multiplex PCR was the method, and the copy in TCRdb shows in-frame clones only, minus some. Clone size and the V and J calls come from that table; the DNA yielded D and trimming. Counted here are about 110,000 clones, 84% occurring once; the ten biggest clones make up 6.5% to 10%. Germline CDR1 MNHEY, CDR2 SMNVEV (reference sequence). The CDR3 runs 11 residues. V lost 8 bases and J lost 5; bases outside the gene matches: 3. Source material: peripheral blood. The V gene is TRBV27, the J gene TRBJ2-7; 7 bases fit TRBD2. The source is a woman at least 80 years old with active or convalescent COVID-19. The CDR3 is CASLGGNEQYF. The CDR3, as DNA: TGTGCCAGCCTGGGGGGGAACGAGCAGTACTTC.